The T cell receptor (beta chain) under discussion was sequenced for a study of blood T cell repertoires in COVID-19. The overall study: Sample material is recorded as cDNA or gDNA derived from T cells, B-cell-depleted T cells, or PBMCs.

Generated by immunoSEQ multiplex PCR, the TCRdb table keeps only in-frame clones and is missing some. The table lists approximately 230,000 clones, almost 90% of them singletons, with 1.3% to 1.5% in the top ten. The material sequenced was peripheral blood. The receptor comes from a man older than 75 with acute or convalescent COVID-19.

This CDR3 reads CSVGTGPSGNTIYF. DNA of the CDR3: TGCAGCGTTGGTACAGGGCCCTCTGGAAACACCATATATTTT. The chain links TRBV29-1 to TRBJ1-3, with D perhaps matching TRBD1 (6 bases). Trimming shortened V by 4 bases and J by 0 bases, and 10 bases separated the two germline ends. CDR1 SQVTM and CDR2 ANQGSEA come from the germline V gene. The CDR3 is made up of 14 amino acids.